These T cell receptor beta chains were read from a single sample in a study of cytomegalovirus exposure and HLA in healthy donors. The assay was immunoSEQ multiplex PCR, and TCRdb's table has in-frame clones only and misses some. Counted here are over 100,000 clones, more than 75% occurring once; the ten biggest clones make up 1.5% to 2%. The sample was PBMCs. Every receptor here comes from a woman aged 40 to 55 in good health and CMV-seronegative. Each CDR3 is given with its conserved first and last residue. The D gene is left open where the match is weak. For some rows the clone size is stated as once, few or many, or as a class when expanded; others skip it.

d_call j_call v_call cdr3_length clone_size cdr3_aa cdr3_nt
. TRBJ1-1 TRBV5-1 14 . CASSLAEQNTEAFF TGCGCCAGCAGCTTGGCAGAACAGAACACTGAAGCTTTCTTT
. TRBJ1-4 TRBV7-9 12 . CASSSHGEKLFF TGTGCCAGCAGCTCCCACGGGGAAAAACTGTTTTTT
TRBD2 TRBJ2-1 TRBV28 14 . CASTPLAGGHEQFF TGTGCCAGCACCCCACTAGCGGGAGGGCACGAGCAGTTCTTC
. TRBJ1-2 TRBV6-5 14 . CASTHSLPNYGYTF TGTGCCAGCACCCACAGCCTCCCTAACTATGGCTACACCTTC
TRBD1 TRBJ1-2 TRBV7-3 15 . CASSLTGEGDYGYTF TGTGCCAGCAGCTTGACAGGGGAAGGGGACTATGGCTACACCTTC
. TRBJ2-1 TRBV27 13 . CASSLWGSYEQFF TGTGCCAGCAGTTTATGGGGCTCCTATGAGCAGTTCTTC
. TRBJ1-1 TRBV2 13 . CAREGHPNTEAFF TGTGCCAGGGAAGGACACCCGAACACTGAAGCTTTCTTT
TRBD2 TRBJ2-5 TRBV4-1 14 . CASSALAEQETQYF TGCGCCAGCAGTGCACTAGCGGAACAAGAGACCCAGTACTTC
. TRBJ2-6 TRBV18 17 . CASSLRGKHSGANVLTF TGTGCCAGCTCACTCAGGGGCAAACACTCTGGGGCCAACGTCCTGACTTTC
. TRBJ2-2 TRBV7-2 12 once CASSSLTGELFF TGTGCCAGCAGCTCCCTCACCGGGGAGCTGTTTTTT
TRBD2 TRBJ2-1 TRBV5-4 17 few CASSRGTSGRSYNEQFF TGTGCCAGCAGCCGTGGGACTAGCGGGAGAAGCTACAATGAGCAGTTCTTC
TRBD2 TRBJ2-1 TRBV7-3 15 . CASSPRASGKGEQFF TGTGCCAGCAGCCCCCGGGCTAGCGGGAAGGGAGAGCAGTTCTTC
. TRBJ2-7 TRBV5-1 14 . CASSLGPHADEQYF TGCGCCAGCAGCTTGGGACCCCACGCGGACGAGCAGTACTTC
. TRBJ2-2 TRBV7-2 16 . CASSLIDGQESGELFF TGTGCCAGCAGTTTGATCGACGGACAAGAGAGCGGGGAGCTGTTTTTT
. TRBJ2-1 TRBV2 15 . CASSVLGGAYNEQFF TGTGCCAGCAGTGTTCTAGGCGGGGCCTACAATGAGCAGTTCTTC
. TRBJ1-1 TRBV2 14 . CASSELPGRERAFF TGTGCCAGCAGTGAATTGCCAGGGAGGGAAAGAGCTTTCTTT
. TRBJ2-1 TRBV19 14 . CASSFPDYYNEQFF TGTGCCAGTAGTTTCCCCGACTATTACAATGAGCAGTTCTTC
. TRBJ1-1 TRBV5-1 16 few CASSFAIQAVNTEAFF TGCGCCAGCAGCTTCGCCATACAGGCGGTGAACACTGAAGCTTTCTTT
. TRBJ2-7 TRBV4-2 17 . CASSQEASEIMSYEQYF TGTGCCAGCAGCCAAGAAGCTAGCGAGATCATGTCCTACGAGCAGTACTTC
TRBD2 TRBJ2-3 TRBV28 15 . CASSLAGVSADTQYF TGTGCCAGCAGTTTGGCGGGGGTTTCGGCAGATACGCAGTATTTT
. TRBJ2-7 TRBV7-9 15 . CASSGAGRLSYEQYF TGTGCCAGCAGCGGAGCAGGGCGTCTTTCCTACGAGCAGTACTTC
TRBD1 TRBJ1-2 TRBV7-9 14 . CASSLGGTGNGYTF TGTGCCAGCAGCTTAGGCGGGACAGGGAATGGCTACACCTTC
. TRBJ1-2 TRBV4-1 17 . CASSQDPGTLGHYGYTF TGCGCCAGCAGCCAAGACCCAGGGACTTTAGGTCACTATGGCTACACCTTC
TRBD2 TRBJ2-3 TRBV4-1 19 . CASSPTGLAGGVYTDTQYF TGCGCCAGCAGCCCCACGGGACTAGCGGGAGGGGTATACACAGATACGCAGTATTTT
. TRBJ1-5 TRBV21-1 17 few CASSESDRERGYEPQHF TGTGCCAGCAGCGAATCGGACAGGGAAAGGGGTTATGAGCCCCAGCATTTT
. TRBJ1-1 TRBV7-9 15 . CASSLVGRGHTEAFF TGTGCCAGCAGCTTAGTAGGGCGGGGGCACACTGAAGCTTTCTTT